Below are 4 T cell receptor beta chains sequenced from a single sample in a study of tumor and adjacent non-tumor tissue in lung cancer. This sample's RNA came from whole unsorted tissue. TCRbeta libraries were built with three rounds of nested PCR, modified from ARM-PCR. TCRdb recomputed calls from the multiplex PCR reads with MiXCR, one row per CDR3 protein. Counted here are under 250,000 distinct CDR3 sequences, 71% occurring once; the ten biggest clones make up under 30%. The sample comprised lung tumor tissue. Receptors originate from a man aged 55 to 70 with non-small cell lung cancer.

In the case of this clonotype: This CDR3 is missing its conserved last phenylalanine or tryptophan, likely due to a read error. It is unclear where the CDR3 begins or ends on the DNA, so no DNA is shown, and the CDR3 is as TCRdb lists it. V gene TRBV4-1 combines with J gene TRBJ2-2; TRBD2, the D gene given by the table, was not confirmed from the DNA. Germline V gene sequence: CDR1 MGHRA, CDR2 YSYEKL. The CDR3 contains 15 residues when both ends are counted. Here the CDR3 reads CASSQSGGATGELFL.

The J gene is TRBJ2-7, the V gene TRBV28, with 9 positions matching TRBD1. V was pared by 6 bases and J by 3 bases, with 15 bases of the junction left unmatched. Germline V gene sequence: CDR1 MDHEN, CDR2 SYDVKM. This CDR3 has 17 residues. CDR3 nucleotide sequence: TGTGCCAGCAGGCCCAGTGATCCGGGACAGGGAGTCTACGAGCAGTACTTC. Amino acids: CASRPSDPGQGVYEQYF.

CDR3: CASSSTSGKNNEQFF. The DNA of the CDR3 is TGTGCCAGCAGCTCGACTAGCGGGAAGAACAATGAGCAGTTCTTC. V and J are TRBV7-8 and TRBJ2-1; 11 positions agree with TRBD2. Germline values: CDR1 SGHVS, CDR2 FQNEAQ. Losses at the gene ends were 4 bases for V and 5 bases for J; bases not matched to a gene: 4. This CDR3 has 15 residues. Together with reference TRBV7-8 and TRBJ2-1, the CDR3 gives the full variable domain: GAGVSQSPRYKVAKRGQDVALRCDPISGHVSLFWYQQALGQGPEFLTYFQNEAQLDKSGLPSDRFFAERPEGSVSTLKIQRTQQEDSAVYLCASSSTSGKNNEQFFGPGTRLTVL.

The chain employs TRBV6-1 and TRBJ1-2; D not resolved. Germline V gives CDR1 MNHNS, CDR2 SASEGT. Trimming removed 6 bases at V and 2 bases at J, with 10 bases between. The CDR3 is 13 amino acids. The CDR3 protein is CASRLEWNYGYTF. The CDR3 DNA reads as TGTGCCAGCAGGCTGGAATGGAACTATGGCTACACCTTC.